The 25 T cell receptor beta chains presented below share a single source sample, sequenced in a study of T cells in Graves' hyperthyroidism and ophthalmopathy. The CDR3 regions of TCR beta were amplified from RNA transcripts. HTBI primers were employed in a first-round RT-PCR of the TCR CDR3. Each CDR3 protein is one row after TCRdb ran MiXCR on the multiplex PCR reads. This table has about 410,000 distinct CDR3 sequences, under 15% appearing once. The sequenced material came from blood. These receptor sequences come from a man aged 18 to 29 with Graves' ophthalmopathy.

This clonotype was detected ten times or more. The chain carries TRBV5-5 and TRBJ2-3; D gene unclear. V gave up 0 bases and J gave up 2 bases, with 10 bases separating them. CDR3 size: 15 residues. Germline CDR1 SGHKS, CDR2 YYEKEE (reference sequence). The DNA for the CDR3 is TGTGCCAGCAGCTTGGATGGGGTAGACACAGATACGCAGTATTTT. This sequence encodes CASSLDGVDTDTQYF.

This clonotype was observed many times. The genes are TRBV20-1 and TRBJ2-5; no firm D call. The germline V gene encodes CDR1 DFQATT and CDR2 SNEGSKA (reference sequence). The CDR3 has 11 amino acids. V lost 6 bases and J lost 5, with 10 bases in between. As DNA, the CDR3 is TGCAGTGCGCCCCTGGGTGAGACCCAGTACTTC. Its protein is CSAPLGETQYF.

This clonotype was counted only a few times. The V and J genes are TRBV15 and TRBJ1-1; D may be TRBD1 (6 bases). This CDR3 has 14 amino acids. Trimming stripped 4 bases from V and 1 base from J, with 10 bases between. CDR1 and CDR2 (germline): LNHNV, YYDKDF (reference sequence). CDR3 sequence (DNA): TGTGCCACCAGCAAGGACAGACAGAACACTGAAGCTTTCTTT. This translates into CATSKDRQNTEAFF.

There are many counts of this clonotype. The CDR3 region has the DNA TGTGCCAGCAGTTACTCGGCCCCTCGGGGGACCTCCTACGAGCAGTACTTC. It encodes CASSYSAPRGTSYEQYF. The chain combines TRBV6-6 with TRBJ2-7, with a tentative D call TRBD2 (6 bases). Germline CDR1 reads MNHNY; CDR2 reads SVGAGI (reference sequence). V lost 0 bases to trimming and J lost 0 bases, with 15 bases between them. This CDR3 has 17 amino acids.

The chain is built from TRBV20-1 and TRBJ1-1; D may be TRBD1 (6 bases). Germline loops: CDR1 DFQATT, CDR2 SNEGSKA (reference sequence). Between the trimmed V and J ends, which lost 6 bases and 4 bases, there was a span of 15 bases. There are 13 residues in the CDR3. The CDR3 DNA follows: TGCAGTGCCATTCAGGGGTTGGGCACTGAAGCTTTCTTT. Protein sequence: CSAIQGLGTEAFF.

Worth noting for this clonotype: A much larger clone lies one base from this, so it may be a read error. V and J are TRBV18 and TRBJ1-5; D remains ambiguous. The CDR3 is 15 residues long. Looked up from germline, CDR1 is KGHSH and CDR2 is LQKENI. The CDR3 spells CASSPSSSSNRPQHF. The CDR3 bases are TGTGCCAGCTCACCCTCCTCGTCTAGCAATCGGCCCCAGCATTTT.

This clonotype has at least ten counts. This chain connects TRBV28 to TRBJ2-5; D uncertain. This CDR3 contains 11 residues. The germline V and J ends were trimmed by 8 bases and 3 bases, with 7 bases remaining between them. Per germline, CDR1 MDHEN and CDR2 SYDVKM. CDR3 sequence (DNA): TGTGCCAGCGGCCAGGAAGAGACCCAGTACTTC. Protein product: CASGQEETQYF.

This clonotype was seen repeatedly, ten times or more. This chain joins TRBV5-1 and TRBJ2-3, with TRBD2 matching over 10 bases. Germline CDR1 SGHRS, CDR2 YFSETQ. This CDR3 spans 14 amino acids. J was trimmed by 2 bases and V by 7 bases; bases with no gene match: 4. CDR3 DNA sequence: TGCGCCAGCGGAGCGGGGGGGCACACAGATACGCAGTATTTT. As protein: CASGAGGHTDTQYF.

A few counts support this clonotype. This sequence joins TRBV27 and TRBJ2-7, with 10 bases identical to TRBD1. J lost 9 bases, V lost 3 bases, and 17 bases had no gene match. The V gene's germline CDR1 is MNHEY and CDR2 SMNVEV (reference sequence). CDR3 length equals 17 residues. DNA for the CDR3: TGTGCCAGCAGTTTTCCGACGCCGGGACAGGGGACCCCTGTGCAGTACTTC. Its translation: CASSFPTPGQGTPVQYF.

This chain connects TRBV7-6 to TRBJ1-5; 8 bases agree with TRBD1. CDR1 is SGHVS, CDR2 FNYEAQ, per germline. Trimming removed 5 bases from V and 6 bases from J; junction bases left unmatched: 9. This CDR3 region has 15 residues. The chain's CDR3 is CASSPGRGQGQPQHF. The DNA for the CDR3 is TGTGCCAGCAGCCCCGGCAGGGGGCAAGGTCAGCCCCAGCATTTT.

As regards this clonotype: This sequence may be a read error, since a much larger clone differs from it by one base. The chain recombines TRBV27 with TRBJ2-7, with TRBD2 matching over 8 bases. The CDR3 spans 14 residues. Germline V gene sequence: CDR1 MNHEY, CDR2 SMNVEV (reference sequence). This CDR3 is CAGSLRRGADEQYF. Here the CDR3 DNA reads TGTGCCGGCAGTTTACGGCGGGGGGCGGACGAGCAGTACTTC.

This rearrangement joins TRBV19 to TRBJ1-2; D uncertain. The V gene's germline CDR1 is LNHDA and CDR2 SQIVND (reference sequence). The CDR3 is made up of 11 amino acids. CDR3 DNA sequence: TGTGGTTCAGGAGCTAACTATGGCTACACCTTC. Its translation is CGSGANYGYTF.

V gene TRBV9 combines with J gene TRBJ1-5; TRBD1 might be the D (5 bases). Deletions cut 0 bases from V and 5 bases from J, with 21 bases between. Germline V gene sequence: CDR1 SGDLS, CDR2 YYNGEE. This CDR3 spans 18 amino acids. Here the CDR3 reads CASSVDVRTDNSDQPQHF. The CDR3 coding sequence is TGTGCCAGCAGCGTAGATGTAAGGACGGACAATTCTGATCAGCCCCAGCATTTT.

This clonotype was counted ten times or more. The CDR3 here is CASSAVAGELFF. The CDR3 bases are TGTGCCAGCTCAGCTGTAGCCGGGGAGCTGTTTTTT. This chain links TRBV18 with TRBJ2-2; D not certain. The germline V and J ends were trimmed by 5 bases and 6 bases, with 7 bases remaining between them. The CDR3 is made up of 12 amino acids. From germline, CDR1 is KGHSH and CDR2 LQKENI.

This clonotype was found many times. The chain combines TRBV5-1 with TRBJ1-1, with D tentatively TRBD1 (6 bases). Germline CDR1 reads SGHRS; CDR2 reads YFSETQ. The CDR3 loop spans 16 amino acids. Trimming stripped 2 bases from V and 0 bases from J, with 14 bases between. As DNA, the CDR3 is TGCGCCAGCAGCTTTTTAGGGGGTGGAATGAACACTGAAGCTTTCTTT. It translates to CASSFLGGGMNTEAFF.

In this sample, this clonotype turned up many times. The gene calls are TRBV3-1 and TRBJ1-1; a possible D gene is TRBD1 (6 bases). Trimming took off 8 bases at V and 0 bases at J, with 13 bases between the two ends. CDR1 and CDR2 from the germline V gene are LGHDT and YNNKEL (reference sequence). The CDR3 runs 14 residues. CDR3 nucleotide sequence: TGTGCCAGCTCACCGAGGGGGATGAACACTGAAGCTTTCTTT. It yields the protein CASSPRGMNTEAFF.

This clonotype was observed a few times. CDR3 sequence: CASYRGTQETQYF. The CDR3 DNA follows: TGTGCCAGTTACCGGGGGACACAAGAGACCCAGTACTTC. The chain joins TRBV18 to TRBJ2-5; D is possibly TRBD1 or TRBD2 (6 bases each). Between the trimmed V and J ends, which lost 9 bases and 2 bases, there was a span of 13 bases. The germline CDR1 and CDR2 sequences are KGHSH and LQKENI. CDR3 length: 13 amino acids.

The V call is TRBV9, the J call TRBJ2-1; TRBD2 is a possible D gene (5 bases). V was trimmed by 3 bases and J by 5 bases, leaving 18 bases between them. CDR1 is SGDLS and CDR2 is YYNGEE in the germline V gene. The CDR3 is 16 amino acids. CDR3 sequence: CASSDQASSRNNEQFF. The DNA of the CDR3 is TGTGCCAGCAGCGACCAGGCTAGCTCCCGAAACAATGAGCAGTTCTTC. Combining the CDR3 with reference TRBV9 and TRBJ2-1 gives the whole variable domain DSGVTQTPKHLITATGQRVTLRCSPRSGDLSVYWYQQSLDQGLQFLIQYYNGEERAKGNILERFSAQQFPDLHSELNLSSLELGDSALYFCASSDQASSRNNEQFFGPGTRLTVL.

This clonotype occurred many times. The chain uses TRBV12-3 or TRBV12-4 and TRBJ2-6; no clear D. This CDR3 comprises 14 residues. Trimming stripped 6 bases from V and 0 bases from J, with 6 bases between. Here the CDR3 reads CASSRSSGANVLTF. Written as DNA, the CDR3 is TGTGCCAGCAGCCGTAGCTCTGGGGCCAACGTCCTGACTTTC.

This clonotype was counted at least ten times. V gene TRBV7-2 combines with J gene TRBJ1-2; TRBD1 agrees at 8 bases. V lost 4 bases to trimming and J lost 1 base; unmatched junction nucleotides: 11. Looked up from germline, CDR1 is SGHTA and CDR2 is FQGNSA. The CDR3 has 17 amino acids. The CDR3 region has the DNA TGTGCCAGCAGCTCTTACCGAACAGGGGGTTTTAACTATGGCTACACCTTC. Its translation is CASSSYRTGGFNYGYTF. The full variable domain, with the rest looked up from reference TRBV7-2 and TRBJ1-2, is GAGVSQSPSNKVTEKGKDVELRCDPISGHTALYWYRQSLGQGLEFLIYFQGNSAPDKSGLPSDRFSAERTGGSVSTLTIQRTQQEDSAVYLCASSSYRTGGFNYGYTFGSGTRLTVV.

This clonotype was counted many times. The J gene is TRBJ1-1, the V gene TRBV6-1; TRBD1 is a possible D gene (6 bases). Trimming shortened V by 5 bases and J by 5 bases, and 18 bases separated the two germline ends. CDR3 length equals 15 residues. Germline V lookup: CDR1 MNHNS, CDR2 SASEGT. Here the CDR3 DNA reads TGTGCCAGCAGTTCCACAGGGCGATCTCGTACTGAAGCTTTCTTT. This sequence encodes CASSSTGRSRTEAFF.

This clonotype was recorded many times. This sequence joins TRBV12-3 or TRBV12-4 and TRBJ2-1; 11 bases align to TRBD2. This CDR3 contains 15 residues. J lost 9 bases, V lost 7 bases, and 11 bases had no gene match. CDR3 region: CASTPTSGSVVEQFF. The CDR3 DNA follows: TGTGCCAGCACCCCAACTAGCGGGAGTGTTGTTGAGCAGTTCTTC.

The J gene is TRBJ1-5, the V gene TRBV2; no reliable D call. Germline V CDR1 and CDR2: SNHLY, FYNNEI. With 7 bases removed from V and 6 bases from J, the gap between germline ends came to 19 bases. The CDR3 has 15 amino acids. CDR3 region: CASTPVGEGCQPQHF. CDR3 in DNA: TGTGCCAGCACCCCGGTTGGGGAGGGATGTCAGCCCCAGCATTTT.

This clonotype appeared many times. The J gene is TRBJ2-2, the V gene TRBV7-2; 12 nucleotides align to TRBD2. This CDR3 is 18 amino acids long. The V gene end was trimmed by 2 bases and the J gene end by 9 bases; junction bases not matched to a gene: 13. CDR1 is SGHTA, CDR2 FQGNSA, per germline. The CDR3 loop reads CASSLRGLAGGPFWELFF. For the CDR3, the DNA is TGTGCCAGCAGCTTAAGGGGGCTAGCGGGGGGGCCATTCTGGGAGCTGTTTTTT.

This clonotype was detected ten times or more. The chain employs TRBV28 and TRBJ1-1; 10 positions agree with TRBD1. V gave up 4 bases and J gave up 11 bases; unmatched junction bases: 13. CDR1 MDHEN and CDR2 SYDVKM come from the germline V gene. The CDR3 contains 15 residues. This chain's CDR3 is CASSSPSRDRGDAFF. In DNA form, the CDR3 reads TGTGCCAGCAGTTCCCCCAGTAGGGACAGGGGTGACGCTTTCTTT.